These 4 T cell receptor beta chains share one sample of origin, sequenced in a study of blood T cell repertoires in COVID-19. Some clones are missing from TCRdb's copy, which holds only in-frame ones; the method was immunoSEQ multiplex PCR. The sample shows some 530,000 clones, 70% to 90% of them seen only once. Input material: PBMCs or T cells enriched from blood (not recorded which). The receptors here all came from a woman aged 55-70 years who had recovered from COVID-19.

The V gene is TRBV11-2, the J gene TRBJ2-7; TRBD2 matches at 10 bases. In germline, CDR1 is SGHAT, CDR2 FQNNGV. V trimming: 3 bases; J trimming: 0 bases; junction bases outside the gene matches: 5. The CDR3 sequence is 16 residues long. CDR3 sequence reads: CASSFQSSGGSYEQYF. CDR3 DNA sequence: TGTGCCAGCAGCTTTCAGTCTAGCGGGGGCTCCTACGAGCAGTACTTC.

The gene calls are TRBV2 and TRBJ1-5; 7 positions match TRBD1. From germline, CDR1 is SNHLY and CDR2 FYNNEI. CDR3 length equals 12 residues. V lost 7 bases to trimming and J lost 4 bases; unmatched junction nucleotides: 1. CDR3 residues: CASKQGNQPQHF. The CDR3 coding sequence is TGTGCCAGCAAACAGGGGAATCAGCCCCAGCATTTT.

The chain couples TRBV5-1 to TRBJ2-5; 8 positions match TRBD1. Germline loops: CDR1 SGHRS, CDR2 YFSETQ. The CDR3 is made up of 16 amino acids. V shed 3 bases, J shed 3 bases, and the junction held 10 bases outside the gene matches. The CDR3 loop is CASSSQGQGGEETQYF. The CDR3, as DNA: TGCGCCAGCAGCTCTCAAGGACAGGGAGGTGAAGAGACCCAGTACTTC.

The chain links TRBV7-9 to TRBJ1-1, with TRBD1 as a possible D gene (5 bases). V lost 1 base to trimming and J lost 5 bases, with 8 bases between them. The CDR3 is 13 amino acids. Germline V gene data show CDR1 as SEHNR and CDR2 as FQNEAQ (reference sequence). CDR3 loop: CASSLDGATEAFF. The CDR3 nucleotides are TGTGCCAGCAGCTTAGATGGGGCTACTGAAGCTTTCTTT.